The entry below describes one T cell receptor beta chain. Its specificity is not known. The entry originates in a study of blood T cells in healthy people across ages. General study results and limits: The lack of PBMC sorting stopped any conclusive naive versus antigen-experienced comparison. When set beside aged donors, long-lived donors presented more naive CD4+ cells and higher diversity. Among T cells, TCR beta diversity per million cells dropped roughly linearly as age rose.

Germline V gene lookup returns CDR1 MNHNS and CDR2 SASEGT. CDR3 length: 14 residues. Losses at the gene ends were 8 bases for V and 4 bases for J; bases not matched to a gene: 5. For the second PCR, which ran for about 6 to 11 cycles, a sample-barcoded 5' primer and a J-beta primer mix were used. CDR3-containing paired-end reads numbering at least 2.5 million came from each sample. TCRdb reprocessed the 5' RACE reads with MiXCR, giving one entry per CDR3 protein. The table has over 600,000 distinct CDR3 sequences, 46% seen once. Sequencing was done on a sample of blood. This TCR was recovered from a man older than 75 in good health. V is TRBV6-1 and J is TRBJ2-3; 11 bases match TRBD2. The CDR3 loop is CASATSGNADTQYF. Written as DNA, the CDR3 is TGTGCCAGCGCGACTAGCGGGAATGCAGATACGCAGTATTTT.